Included here is one T cell receptor beta chain sequence, with context. One junction end disagrees with the germline gene, perhaps due to a read error. The sample originates from a study of cytomegalovirus exposure and HLA in healthy donors. Germline V gives CDR1 SGHRS, CDR2 YFSETQ. The CDR3 length is 15 residues. The PCR had 60 Vbeta and 13 Jbeta primers. Clones were read by immunoSEQ multiplex PCR, and TCRdb kept only the in-frame ones, dropping some. With around 210,000 clones in the sample, the ten largest clones hold more than 0.75%. Sequencing was carried out using PBMCs. The gene calls are TRBV5-1 and TRBJ1-4, with D possibly being TRBD1 (6 bases). The receptor was derived from a woman in her thirties in good health and CMV-seropositive. The CDR3 region is CASSVAGTTNEKLFF. The CDR3, as DNA: TGCGCCAGCAGCGTGGCCGGGACAACAAATGAAAAACTGTTTTTT.